This TCR beta chain was sequenced in a study of tumor-infiltrating lymphocytes in oesophageal squamous cell carcinoma. There are 12 residues in the CDR3. The germline V gene encodes CDR1 SGHVT and CDR2 SQSDAQ. TCRdb re-analysed the PCR reads in MiXCR, keeping a single row per CDR3 protein. Of under 15,000 distinct CDR3 sequences in the sample, under 70% were seen once. The chain combines TRBV7-4 with TRBJ2-7, with 9 bases lining up with TRBD2. The DNA matches TRBJ2-1 better at its end, which makes the J call doubtful. Sequenced: esophageal tumor tissue. The receptor comes from a female donor with esophageal squamous cell carcinoma. CDR3 nucleotides: TGTGCCAGCAGCACCAGTAGCGGGGGGCAGTTCTTC. It codes for CASSTSSGGQFF.